These 32 T cell receptor beta chains share one sample of origin, sequenced in a study of blood T cell repertoires in COVID-19. Clones were read by immunoSEQ multiplex PCR, and TCRdb kept only the in-frame ones, dropping some. This table has 400,000 to 550,000 clones, about 90% appearing once. The sequencing sample was made of PBMCs or T cells enriched from blood (not recorded which). All receptors derive from a woman aged 18-35 years with acute COVID-19.

The chain combines TRBV19 with TRBJ1-2; D is perhaps TRBD1 (5 bases). V was cut by 7 bases and J by 2 bases, with 23 bases left in between. The CDR3 is 17 residues long. Germline V gene lookup returns CDR1 LNHDA and CDR2 SQIVND (reference sequence). CDR3 sequence: CASTTTGRVIPNYGYTF. For the CDR3, the DNA is TGTGCCAGTACTACCACAGGACGGGTAATTCCGAACTATGGCTACACCTTC.

This chain uses TRBV10-3 with TRBJ1-1; tentative D call: TRBD1 (5 bases). This CDR3 has 12 residues. Per germline, CDR1 ENHRY and CDR2 SYGVKD. With 10 bases removed from V and 1 base from J, the gap between germline ends came to 10 bases. The CDR3 DNA sequence: TGTGCCACCACAACAGGGAACACTGAAGCTTTCTTT. The encoded protein is CATTTGNTEAFF.

This sequence joins TRBV5-6 and TRBJ1-5; maybe TRBD1 (5 bases). V lost 3 bases, J lost 0 bases, and 13 bases lay in between. The germline CDR1 and CDR2 sequences are SGHDT and YYEEEE. The CDR3 contains 16 residues. DNA of the CDR3: TGTGCCAGCAGCTGGGGGGTAACTTATAGCAATCAGCCCCAGCATTTT. It specifies CASSWGVTYSNQPQHF.

This clone was counted at least ten times. The chain is built from TRBV4-3 and TRBJ2-6; D is unresolved. Trimming stripped 1 base from V and 0 bases from J, with 7 bases between. This CDR3 spans 16 amino acids. Germline V gives CDR1 LGHNA, CDR2 YSLEER. The CDR3 DNA reads as TGCGCCAGCAGCCAAGCCTCAGGCTCTGGGGCCAACGTCCTGACTTTC. As protein: CASSQASGSGANVLTF.

J is TRBJ1-4 and V is TRBV6-5; tentatively, D is TRBD1 (5 bases). Germline V lookup: CDR1 MNHEY, CDR2 SVGAGI. This CDR3 is 14 amino acids long. The V and J ends lost 6 bases and 8 bases respectively, with 16 bases between them. CDR3 region: CASSDIRGGEKLFF. The CDR3 DNA follows: TGTGCCAGCAGCGATATAAGGGGCGGAGAAAAACTGTTTTTT.

CDR3 nucleotides: TGTGCCAGCAGCTTTTCTGTGGGGGCGGGTAACAATCAGCCCCAGCATTTT. Translating it yields CASSFSVGAGNNQPQHF. V and J are TRBV5-4 and TRBJ1-5, with D possibly being TRBD1 (6 bases). CDR1 is SGHNT and CDR2 is YYREEE in the germline V gene (reference sequence). This CDR3 has 17 residues. Trimming removed 2 bases from V and 3 bases from J, with 18 bases in between.

This clone has a count of ten or more. The chain combines TRBV6-2 or TRBV6-3 with TRBJ1-4; TRBD1 agrees at 11 bases. J gave up 12 bases and V 5 bases, and 5 bases lay outside the gene matches. Germline CDR1 and CDR2: MNHEY and SVGEGT. The CDR3 consists of 13 residues. This CDR3 reads CASSQGQGAQLFF. The DNA for the CDR3 is TGTGCCAGCAGTCAAGGACAGGGGGCGCAACTGTTTTTT.

CDR3 protein: CASSLTTSSNQPQHF. As DNA, the CDR3 is TGTGCCAGCAGTTTAACTACTTCCAGCAATCAGCCCCAGCATTTT. The rearrangement links TRBV28 to TRBJ1-5; D gene ambiguous. The CDR3 is 15 amino acids. Trimming left V 2 bases short and J 1 base short, with 9 bases between. Germline V lookup: CDR1 MDHEN, CDR2 SYDVKM.

Written as DNA, the CDR3 is TGCGCCAGCAGCCAAGACGAGAGGGCGGGCTATGGCTACACCTTC. Translated: CASSQDERAGYGYTF. This chain joins TRBV4-1 and TRBJ1-2; D is unresolved. Between the trimmed V and J ends, which lost 0 bases and 4 bases, there was a span of 12 bases. CDR1 and CDR2 from the germline V gene are MGHRA and YSYEKL. CDR3 size: 15 residues.

The CDR3 here is CASSQDPGQVGGYGYTF. The CDR3 bases are TGTGCCAGCAGCCAAGATCCGGGACAGGTTGGTGGCTATGGCTACACCTTC. The chain links TRBV3-1 (or the pseudogene TRBV3-2) to TRBJ1-2; 8 nucleotides align to TRBD1. This CDR3 is 17 amino acids long. V lost 0 bases to trimming and J lost 4 bases; unmatched junction nucleotides: 10. The V gene's germline CDR1 is LGHDT and CDR2 YNNKEL (reference sequence).

CDR3 bases: TGTGCCAGCAGAGGGACACCGAGCTCCTACGAGCAGTACTTC. Encoded protein: CASRGTPSSYEQYF. J is TRBJ2-7 and V is TRBV27, with D possibly TRBD1 on 6 matching bases. This CDR3 has 14 amino acids. V was shortened by 6 bases and J by 0 bases, with 12 bases between the two germline ends. CDR1 and CDR2 from the germline V gene are MNHEY and SMNVEV (reference sequence).

The chain joins TRBV18 to TRBJ2-1, with 9 bases fitting TRBD2. Germline CDR1 is KGHSH and CDR2 is LQKENI. After removal of 0 bases from V and 7 bases from J, the junction contained 7 bases not matched to a gene. This CDR3 spans 16 amino acids. In DNA, the CDR3 is TGTGCCAGCTCACCACCGGCTAGCGGGGTTATGAATGAGCAGTTCTTC. This sequence encodes CASSPPASGVMNEQFF.

This clone was picked up a small number of times. This rearrangement joins TRBV6-6 to TRBJ1-6; maybe TRBD1 (6 bases). Per germline, CDR1 MNHNY and CDR2 SVGAGI (reference sequence). Trimming pared 7 bases from V and 7 bases from J, leaving 17 bases between. This CDR3 is 15 amino acids long. The CDR3 region is CASTNLGQGNSPLHF. The CDR3, as DNA: TGTGCCAGCACCAACCTCGGGCAGGGGAATTCACCCCTCCACTTT.

This rearrangement joins TRBV27 to TRBJ2-1; D may be TRBD2 (6 bases). Germline CDR1 reads MNHEY; CDR2 reads SMNVEV (reference sequence). V was pared by 2 bases and J by 10 bases, with 12 bases between. The CDR3 spans 13 residues. Here the CDR3 DNA reads TGTGCCAGCAGTTTAATTAGGGACTCCGAGCAGTTCTTC. The encoded protein is CASSLIRDSEQFF.

This clone was picked up one time. This sequence joins TRBV5-1 and TRBJ1-3; TRBD1 agrees at 7 bases. The V and J ends lost 4 bases and 7 bases, in that order; junction bases with no gene match: 11. This CDR3 comprises 15 residues. Germline CDR1 and CDR2: SGHRS and YFSETQ. CDR3 DNA: TGCGCCAGCAGCCCCACAGGGGTTCGGGGGAACACCATATATTTT. The encoded protein is CASSPTGVRGNTIYF.

The chain has TRBV18 and TRBJ2-7, with TRBD2 identical over 12 bases. CDR1 and CDR2 from the germline V gene are KGHSH and LQKENI. V was pared by 0 bases and J by 7 bases, with 4 bases of the junction left unmatched. CDR3 length equals 15 residues. Here the CDR3 DNA reads TGTGCCAGCTCACCACCGACTAGCGGGAGAGCAGAGCAGTACTTC. This translates into CASSPPTSGRAEQYF.

This chain uses TRBV29-1 with TRBJ2-7; a possible D gene is TRBD2 (8 bases). The germline gives CDR1 SQVTM, CDR2 ANQGSEA. Trimming shortened V by 6 bases and J by 9 bases, and 15 bases separated the two germline ends. CDR3 length: 11 amino acids. CDR3 in amino acids: CSVPGGDRQYF. Here the CDR3 DNA reads TGCAGCGTCCCGGGGGGGGACAGGCAGTACTTC.

The chain carries TRBV3-1 (or the pseudogene TRBV3-2) and TRBJ2-1; TRBD1 matches 8 bases. This CDR3 has 14 residues. Germline V gene sequence: CDR1 LGHDT, CDR2 YNNKEL (reference sequence). The trim removed 1 base at V and 9 bases at J, leaving 5 bases unmatched. The CDR3 sequence: CASSQGQGIGEQFF. The CDR3 DNA is TGTGCCAGCAGCCAAGGACAGGGGATTGGTGAGCAGTTCTTC.

V gene TRBV27 combines with J gene TRBJ1-2; D might be TRBD1 (5 bases). The CDR3 contains 15 residues. In germline, CDR1 is MNHEY, CDR2 SMNVEV (reference sequence). With 5 bases removed from V and 4 bases from J, the gap between germline ends came to 17 bases. CDR3 in amino acids: CASSQTGRRGYGYTF. As DNA, the CDR3 is TGTGCCAGCAGTCAAACCGGGAGGAGGGGCTATGGCTACACCTTC.

This chain joins TRBV7-9 and TRBJ1-2; 9 nucleotides align to TRBD1. This CDR3 spans 15 amino acids. V shed 4 bases, J shed 7 bases, and the junction held 10 bases outside the gene matches. Germline assignment: CDR1 SEHNR and CDR2 FQNEAQ (reference sequence). CDR3 sequence: CASSSNTGGAGGYTF. The CDR3 coding sequence is TGTGCCAGCAGCTCGAATACAGGGGGCGCAGGTGGCTACACCTTC.

The rearrangement links TRBV9 to TRBJ2-1; tentative D call: TRBD2 (5 bases). Germline V CDR1 and CDR2: SGDLS, YYNGEE. Trimming pared 5 bases from V and 0 bases from J, leaving 12 bases between. This CDR3 is 15 amino acids long. The CDR3 nucleotides are TGTGCCAGCAGTTTAAGCGGTACCTCCTACAATGAGCAGTTCTTC. This encodes CASSLSGTSYNEQFF.

This chain connects TRBV9 to TRBJ2-1; 8 bases map to TRBD2. V shed 4 bases and J 5 bases; nucleotides not matched to a gene: 11. The germline V gene has CDR1 SGDLS and CDR2 YYNGEE. This CDR3 has 16 amino acids. The CDR3 sequence is CASSPRRAGDHNEQFF. Here the CDR3 DNA reads TGTGCCAGCAGCCCCAGGAGAGCGGGAGACCACAATGAGCAGTTCTTC.

The CDR3 DNA reads as TGTGCCAGCAGTTTATCCGGCAGGGTAAATGAAAAACTGTTTTTT. As protein: CASSLSGRVNEKLFF. J is TRBJ1-4 and V is TRBV27; maybe TRBD1 (5 bases). V lost 0 bases to trimming and J lost 5 bases, with 10 bases between them. Germline CDR1 is MNHEY and CDR2 is SMNVEV (reference sequence). This CDR3 has 15 residues. Variable domain in full (rest from reference TRBV27 and TRBJ1-4): EAQVTQNPRYLITVTGKKLTVTCSQNMNHEYMSWYRQDPGLGLRQIYYSMNVEVTDKGDVPEGYKVSRKEKRNFPLILESPSPNQTSLYFCASSLSGRVNEKLFFGSGTQLSVL.

The chain combines TRBV2 with TRBJ2-7, with D unresolved. Germline lookup yields CDR1 SNHLY and CDR2 FYNNEI. The V gene lost 6 bases and the J gene lost 5 bases, with 11 bases spanning the gap. This CDR3 is 12 amino acids long. As DNA, the CDR3 is TGTGCCAGCAGACCCCTCGCGGACGAGCAGTACTTC. Its protein is CASRPLADEQYF.

This sequence joins TRBV2 and TRBJ1-5, with TRBD1 matching over 9 bases. Germline V gene lookup returns CDR1 SNHLY and CDR2 FYNNEI. V gave up 8 bases and J gave up 6 bases; unmatched junction bases: 8. CDR3 length equals 14 residues. Here the CDR3 DNA reads TGTGCCAGCGTTGCGACAGGGGGGACTCAGCCCCAGCATTTT. Amino acids: CASVATGGTQPQHF.

The J gene is TRBJ1-1, the V gene TRBV12-3 or TRBV12-4; D possibly corresponds to TRBD1 (5 bases). V was shortened by 6 bases and J by 6 bases, with 14 bases between the two germline ends. The CDR3 has 13 amino acids. CDR3 in DNA: TGTGCCAGCAGAAAGCCGGGGGATCCTGAAGCTTTCTTT. Protein product: CASRKPGDPEAFF.

V usage is TRBV4-1 and J usage is TRBJ1-1; D is ambiguous. From germline, CDR1 is MGHRA and CDR2 YSYEKL. The CDR3 loop spans 15 amino acids. The V end lost 5 bases, the J end lost 2 bases, and 15 bases lay between the germline ends. The CDR3, as DNA: TGCGCCAGCAGCTATGGAGGTAGCTCCAACACTGAAGCTTTCTTT. Translating gives CASSYGGSSNTEAFF.

The genes are TRBV5-4 and TRBJ2-3, with 8 bases matching TRBD2. The germline V gene has CDR1 SGHNT and CDR2 YYREEE (reference sequence). The length of the CDR3 is 15 residues. V lost 5 bases and J lost 2; bases outside the gene matches: 7. The CDR3 DNA sequence: TGTGCCAGCAGATCCAGCGGGGGAAACACAGATACGCAGTATTTT. Translation gives CASRSSGGNTDTQYF.

This clone was seen once. V gene TRBV28 combines with J gene TRBJ1-1; D uncertain. CDR1 and CDR2 from the germline V gene are MDHEN and SYDVKM. Trimming pared 4 bases from V and 6 bases from J, leaving 12 bases between. This CDR3 has 13 amino acids. The DNA of the CDR3 is TGTGCCAGCAGTTCAGGCGGGATAGCTGAAGCTTTCTTT. Translated: CASSSGGIAEAFF.

The chain carries TRBV4-2 and TRBJ2-1; 9 nucleotides match TRBD1. Germline assignment: CDR1 LGHNA and CDR2 YNFKEQ. The CDR3 extends over 14 amino acids. V was clipped by 8 bases and J by 6 bases; unmatched bases: 8. CDR3 DNA: TGTGCCAGCGACGACGGGACAGGGATCAATGAGCAGTTCTTC. Amino acids: CASDDGTGINEQFF.

The rearrangement links TRBV19 to TRBJ1-1; 7 bases fit TRBD1. The CDR3 runs 14 residues. J lost 0 bases, V lost 6 bases, and 4 bases had no gene match. CDR1 and CDR2 (germline): LNHDA, SQIVND (reference sequence). DNA for the CDR3: TGTGCCAGTAGGAGGGACAGCCTGAACACTGAAGCTTTCTTT. Protein sequence: CASRRDSLNTEAFF.

This rearrangement joins TRBV19 to TRBJ1-2, with TRBD1 matching over 8 bases. The V gene's germline CDR1 is LNHDA and CDR2 SQIVND (reference sequence). The junction had 2 bases not matched to a gene; V was cut back by 6 bases and J by 2 bases. CDR3 size: 13 residues. CDR3 amino acids: CASSRQGNYGYTF. The CDR3 region has the DNA TGTGCCAGTAGCCGACAGGGGAACTATGGCTACACCTTC.